This T cell receptor beta chain was observed in a study of T cell responses to AZD1222 COVID-19 vaccine. General observations from the study: The CD4 TCRs associated with vaccination extended across spike and predominated at 160-218 and 743-854. Spike-specific TCR breadth and depth both grew after two AZD1222 doses. Mostly white British, mostly female donors; authors suggested clonal diversity may be underestimated. There were repertoire samples only from the period after the peak T cell response.

In the case of this clone: Antigen specificity is unknown.

This CDR3 has 12 residues. Germline loops: CDR1 MNHEY, CDR2 SMNVEV (reference sequence). Trimming stripped 4 bases from V and 7 bases from J, with 10 bases between. Sequencing was performed with immunoSEQ multiplex PCR; in TCRdb, only in-frame clones are kept and a portion is missing. The sample shows 150,000 to 180,000 clones, around 90% of them seen only once. This chain links TRBV27 with TRBJ1-2, with a weak D call TRBD1 (5 bases). The TCR sequence derives from an adult in good health. Sequencing was performed on peripheral blood, taken on day 0 of AZD1222 vaccination. This chain's CDR3 is CASSSQGVGYTF. The CDR3, as DNA: TGTGCCAGCAGTTCCCAGGGCGTTGGCTACACCTTC.